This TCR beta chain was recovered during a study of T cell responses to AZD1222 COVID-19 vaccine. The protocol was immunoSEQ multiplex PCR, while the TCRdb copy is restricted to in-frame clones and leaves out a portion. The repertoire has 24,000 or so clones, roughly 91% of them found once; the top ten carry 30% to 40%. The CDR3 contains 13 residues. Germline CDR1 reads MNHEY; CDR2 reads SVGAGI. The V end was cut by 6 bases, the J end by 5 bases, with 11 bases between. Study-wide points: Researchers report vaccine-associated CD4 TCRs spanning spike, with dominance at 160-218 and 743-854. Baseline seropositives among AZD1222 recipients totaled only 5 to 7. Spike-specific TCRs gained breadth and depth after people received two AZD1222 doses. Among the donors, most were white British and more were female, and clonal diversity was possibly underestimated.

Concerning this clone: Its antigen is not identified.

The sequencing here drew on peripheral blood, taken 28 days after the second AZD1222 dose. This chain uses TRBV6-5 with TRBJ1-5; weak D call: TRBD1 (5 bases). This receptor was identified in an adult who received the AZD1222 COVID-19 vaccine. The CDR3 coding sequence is TGTGCCAGCAGGGAGGGAGGGGATCAGCCCCAGCATTTT. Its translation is CASREGGDQPQHF.